This T cell receptor (beta chain) originates from a study of blood T cell repertoires in COVID-19. At the level of the study: The cDNA or gDNA used as material had been derived from T cells, B-cell-depleted T cells, or PBMCs.

V lost 0 bases to trimming and J lost 7 bases, with 6 bases between them. The CDR3 is 12 amino acids. Germline lookup yields CDR1 MNHEY and CDR2 SVGEGT. The authors' processing: Amplifying reference gene primers gave estimates of nucleated cell counts. The table came from immunoSEQ multiplex PCR; TCRdb's copy has only in-frame clones and leaves some out. The V and J calls and clone size are taken from that table; D and trimming were inferred from the DNA. Counted here are about 180,000 clones, about 86% occurring once; the ten biggest clones make up around 20%. Input material: peripheral blood. The chain combines TRBV6-2 or TRBV6-3 with TRBJ1-1; no clear D gene. This TCR was recovered from a man in his sixties or seventies with active or convalescent COVID-19. CDR3 nucleotides: TGTGCCAGCAGTTACTCGCGGTATGAAGCTTTCTTT. Amino acids: CASSYSRYEAFF.